A single sample is the source of the 2 T cell receptor beta chains below, sequenced in a study of blood T cell repertoires in COVID-19 (dated by TCRdb to about 2020). The library was obtained by the immunoSEQ multiplex PCR assay. This is the immuneACCESS table as TCRdb keeps it, with only in-frame sequences that have V and J called. A part of the clones is gone; compared with another copy, unresolved V genes explain less than half, and the rest is unexplained. The sample includes about 210,000 clones, with over 75% observed a single time. The ten largest clones represent 7.2% of the sample. Sequenced: PBMCs or T cells enriched from blood (not recorded which). These receptors were obtained from a man in his thirties or forties in a cohort exposed to, infected with or recovered from COVID-19 (not recorded which).

The CDR3 protein is CASSHSTGQGAYEQYF. The CDR3, as DNA: TGCGCCAGCAGCCATTCTACCGGACAGGGGGCCTACGAGCAGTACTTC. This chain connects TRBV4-3 to TRBJ2-7; 10 nucleotides agree with TRBD1. The CDR3 spans 16 residues. Germline lookup yields CDR1 LGHNA and CDR2 YSLEER. V shed 3 bases, J shed 2 bases, and the junction held 7 bases outside the gene matches.

The genes are TRBV6-6 and TRBJ1-1; 7 bases are a match to TRBD1. CDR3 size: 14 residues. CDR1 is MNHNY, CDR2 SVGAGI, per germline (reference sequence). V was pared by 4 bases and J by 4 bases, with 6 bases of the junction left unmatched. CDR3 residues: CASSSLSGGTEAFF. The CDR3 region has the DNA TGTGCCAGCAGTTCCCTCTCAGGGGGCACTGAAGCTTTCTTT.